The clone carrying this T cell receptor (beta chain) was counted ten times or more. Its matching antigen is unknown. TCRdb redid the calling of the reads with MiXCR, one entry per CDR3 protein. The sample consists of 250,000 to 400,000 distinct CDR3 sequences, 20% to 25% of them appearing once. This specimen belongs to a study of T cell repertoires in cytomegalovirus infection. For the study at large: Alongside well-studied HLA-B-restricted CMV epitopes, recently identified HLA-C-restricted CMV epitopes were also used.

CDR1 and CDR2 (germline): SEHNR, FQNEAQ (reference sequence). Trimming took off 8 bases at V and 6 bases at J, with 11 bases between the two ends. The CDR3 runs 12 residues. The rearrangement uses TRBV7-9 and TRBJ1-5, with D possibly being TRBD1 (5 bases). The material was cultured PBMCs, obtained from culture after CMV antigen stimulation. The sequence came from a human donor in good health (CMV status not recorded). Some clones in this sample may be carry-over from other donors' samples. CDR3 nucleotides: TGTGCCAGCGCCAGGGAGAGTCAGCCCCAGCATTTT. This codes for CASARESQPQHF.